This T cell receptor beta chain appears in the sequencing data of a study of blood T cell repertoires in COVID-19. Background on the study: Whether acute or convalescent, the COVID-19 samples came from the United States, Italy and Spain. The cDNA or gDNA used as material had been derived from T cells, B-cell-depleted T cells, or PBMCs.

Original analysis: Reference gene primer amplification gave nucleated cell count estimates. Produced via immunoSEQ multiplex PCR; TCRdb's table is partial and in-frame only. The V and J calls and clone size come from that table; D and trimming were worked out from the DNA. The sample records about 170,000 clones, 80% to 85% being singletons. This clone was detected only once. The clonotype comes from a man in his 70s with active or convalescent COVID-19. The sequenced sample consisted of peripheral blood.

The CDR3 sequence is CASSSRMGGRGDEQFF. CDR3 sequence (DNA): TGTGCCAGCAGTTCCCGAATGGGGGGGAGGGGCGATGAGCAGTTCTTC. This chain joins TRBV28 and TRBJ2-1; 7 bases match TRBD2. The length of the CDR3 is 16 residues. The germline V gene encodes CDR1 MDHEN and CDR2 SYDVKM. V shed 4 bases, J shed 8 bases, and the junction held 14 bases outside the gene matches.